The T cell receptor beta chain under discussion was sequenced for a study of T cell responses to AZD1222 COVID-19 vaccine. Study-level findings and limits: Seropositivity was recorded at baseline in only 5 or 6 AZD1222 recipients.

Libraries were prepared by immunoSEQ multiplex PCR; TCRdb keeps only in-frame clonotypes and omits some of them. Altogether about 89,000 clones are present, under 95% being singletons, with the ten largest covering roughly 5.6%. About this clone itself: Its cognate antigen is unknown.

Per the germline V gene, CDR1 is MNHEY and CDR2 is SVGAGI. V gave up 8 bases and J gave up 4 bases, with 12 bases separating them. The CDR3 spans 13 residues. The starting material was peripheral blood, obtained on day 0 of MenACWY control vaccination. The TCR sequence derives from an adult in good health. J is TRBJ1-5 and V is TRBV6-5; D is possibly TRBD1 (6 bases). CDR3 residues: CASYRGGNQPQHF. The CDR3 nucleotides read TGTGCCAGCTACCGAGGGGGTAATCAGCCCCAGCATTTT.